This entry lists 11 T cell receptor beta chains sequenced from one sample in a study of T cell repertoires in cytomegalovirus infection. TCRdb analysed the reads with MiXCR anew, one entry per CDR3 protein. This repertoire shows about 120,000 distinct CDR3 sequences, around 30% found once; its top ten account for less than 45%. Their antigens are not known. The input for sequencing was CD8+ T cells from cultured PBMCs, taken from culture after CMV antigen stimulation. Source of these receptors: a human donor in good health (CMV status not recorded). Some clones in this sample may be carry-over from other donors' samples.

This clonotype was recorded a few times. The rearrangement links TRBV6-2 or TRBV6-3 to TRBJ2-1; D is possibly TRBD2 (6 bases). The CDR3 loop spans 14 amino acids. V dropped 7 bases and J dropped 0 bases, with 10 bases sitting between them. Germline V CDR1 and CDR2: MNHEY, SVGEGT. The CDR3 nucleotides read TGTGCCAGCACCCGGGGAGGCTCCTACAATGAGCAGTTCTTC. Protein: CASTRGGSYNEQFF.

This clonotype has ten or more counts. This chain connects TRBV5-6 to TRBJ2-2; D may be TRBD2 (5 bases). V lost 6 bases, J lost 3 bases, and 18 bases lay in between. The CDR3 totals 16 residues. CDR1 SGHDT and CDR2 YYEEEE come from the germline V gene. CDR3 region: CASTSDYGPHTGELFF. The CDR3 DNA sequence: TGTGCCAGCACCTCCGACTATGGACCGCACACCGGGGAGCTGTTTTTT.

This chain uses TRBV6-5 with TRBJ1-1, with D possibly being TRBD1 (5 bases). Trimming stripped 1 base from V and 4 bases from J, with 16 bases between. Germline assignment: CDR1 MNHEY and CDR2 SVGAGI. The CDR3 has 16 residues. This chain's CDR3 is CASSYLRVRATTEAFF. CDR3 DNA sequence: TGTGCCAGCAGTTACTTACGAGTCAGGGCGACCACTGAAGCTTTCTTT.

A remark on this clonotype: The junction differs from germline at one of its ends, possibly a read error. The V and J genes are TRBV4-1 and TRBJ1-4; maybe TRBD1 (5 bases). Per germline, CDR1 MGHRA and CDR2 YSYEKL. This CDR3 comprises 12 residues. CDR3 loop: CASSRVGGDLIF. In DNA form, the CDR3 reads TGCGCCAGCAGTCGCGTGGGAGGGGACTTAATTTTT.

The chain combines TRBV6-5 with TRBJ2-1, with 8 bases that match TRBD2. V trimming: 4 bases; J trimming: 2 bases; junction bases outside the gene matches: 7. Looked up from germline, CDR1 is MNHEY and CDR2 is SVGAGI. This CDR3 contains 16 residues. CDR3 coding DNA: TGTGCCAGCAGTTCTCCTTACGGGGGGGCCTACAATGAGCAGTTCTTC. This gives the protein CASSSPYGGAYNEQFF.

The chain employs TRBV4-3 and TRBJ2-7, with D perhaps matching TRBD2 (5 bases). Germline loops: CDR1 LGHNA, CDR2 YSLEER. V was shortened by 0 bases and J by 0 bases, with 18 bases between the two germline ends. The CDR3 sequence is 18 residues long. CDR3 loop: CASSQERVVGIASYEQYF. DNA of the CDR3: TGCGCCAGCAGCCAAGAGAGGGTTGTAGGGATAGCCTCCTACGAGCAGTACTTC.

The chain recombines TRBV5-1 with TRBJ2-7, with 12 bases fitting TRBD2. The CDR3 is 16 amino acids. In germline, CDR1 is SGHRS, CDR2 YFSETQ. V shed 4 bases and J 2 bases; nucleotides not matched to a gene: 7. CDR3 loop: CASSNYLAGGPYEQYF. The CDR3 DNA reads as TGCGCCAGCAGCAACTACCTAGCGGGGGGGCCCTACGAGCAGTACTTC. Based on the CDR3 plus reference TRBV5-1 and TRBJ2-7, the full variable domain is KAGVTQTPRYLIKTRGQQVTLSCSPISGHRSVSWYQQTPGQGLQFLFEYFSETQRNKGNFPGRFSGRQFSNSRSEMNVSTLELGDSALYLCASSNYLAGGPYEQYFGPGTRLTVT.

V and J are TRBV5-4 and TRBJ2-4; 8 bases fit TRBD2. Germline assignment: CDR1 SGHNT and CDR2 YYREEE (reference sequence). This CDR3 has 14 residues. J gave up 6 bases and V 4 bases, and 6 bases lay outside the gene matches. CDR3 nucleotide sequence: TGTGCCAGCAGCCCGGCGGGGGGTGCAAACATTCAGTACTTC. Encoded protein: CASSPAGGANIQYF.

The V call is TRBV12-5, the J call TRBJ2-5, with 10 bases lining up with TRBD2. The CDR3 consists of 15 residues. After removal of 3 bases from V and 1 base from J, the junction contained 2 bases not matched to a gene. Germline lookup yields CDR1 LGHNT and CDR2 FRNRAP. This chain's CDR3 is CASGLIAGGQETQYF. As DNA, the CDR3 is TGTGCTAGTGGTTTAATAGCGGGGGGCCAAGAGACCCAGTACTTC. Filled out from reference TRBV12-5 and TRBJ2-5, the complete variable domain reads DARVTQTPRHKVTEMGQEVTMRCQPILGHNTVFWYRQTMMQGLELLAYFRNRAPLDDSGMPKDRFSAEMPDATLATLKIQPSEPRDSAVYFCASGLIAGGQETQYFGPGTRLLVL.

In the case of this clonotype: Sequence at one end of the junction differs from germline and may be a read error. V usage is TRBV7-6 and J usage is TRBJ2-3; D might be TRBD1 (6 bases). The germline V gene encodes CDR1 SGHVS and CDR2 FNYEAQ. The CDR3 sequence is 16 residues long. Written as DNA, the CDR3 is TGTGCCAGCAGCCCCTTAATACAGGGTGGAGCAGATACGCTGTATTTT. Translated: CASSPLIQGGADTLYF. The variable domain in full, completed from reference TRBV7-6 and TRBJ2-3, reads GAGVSQSPRYKVTKRGQDVALRCDPISGHVSLYWYRQALGQGPEFLTYFNYEAQQDKSGLPNDRFSAERPEGSISTLTIQRTEQRDSAMYRCASSPLIQGGADTLYFGPGTRLTVL.

The chain employs TRBV29-1 and TRBJ2-2; 8 bases align to TRBD1. This CDR3 is built from 14 residues. Germline loops: CDR1 SQVTM, CDR2 ANQGSEA. V was clipped by 6 bases and J by 4 bases; unmatched bases: 7. Here the CDR3 DNA reads TGCAGCGTGGTGCAGGGGGCATTCACCGGGGAGCTGTTTTTT. Translating gives CSVVQGAFTGELFF.